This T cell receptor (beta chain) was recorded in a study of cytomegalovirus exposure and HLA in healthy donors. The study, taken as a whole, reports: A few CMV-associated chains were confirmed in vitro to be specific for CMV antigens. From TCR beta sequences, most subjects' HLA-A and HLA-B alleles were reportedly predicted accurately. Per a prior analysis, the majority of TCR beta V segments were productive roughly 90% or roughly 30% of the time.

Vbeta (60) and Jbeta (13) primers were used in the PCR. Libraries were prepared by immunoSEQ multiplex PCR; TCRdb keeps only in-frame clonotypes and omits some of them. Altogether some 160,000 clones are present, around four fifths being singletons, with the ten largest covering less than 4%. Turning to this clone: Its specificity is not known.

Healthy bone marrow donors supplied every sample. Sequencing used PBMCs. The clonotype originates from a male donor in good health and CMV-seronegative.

CDR3 bases: TGTGCCAGCAGTCACGGACTAGCCTACGAGCAGTACTTC. This gives the protein CASSHGLAYEQYF. This chain connects TRBV28 to TRBJ2-7; 7 bases align to TRBD2. Germline V gives CDR1 MDHEN, CDR2 SYDVKM. V trimming: 5 bases; J trimming: 2 bases; junction bases outside the gene matches: 3. CDR3 length equals 13 residues.